What follows are 29 T cell receptor beta chains derived from one specimen sequenced in a study of OX40 agonist ivuxolimab in advanced cancers. Profiling relied on immunoSEQ multiplex PCR, and the TCRdb table lists in-frame clones only, not all of them. The table has more than 80,000 clones, just over 90% seen once; the top ten hold approximately 0.5%. Sequenced here: CD4+ or CD8+ T cells sorted from blood, sampled in a trial of the OX40 agonist ivuxolimab. The receptors shown here come from an adult with an advanced solid tumor such as melanoma, head and neck, liver or kidney cancer.

This clone was observed a single time. The chain links TRBV7-2 to TRBJ2-3, with TRBD2 matching over 9 bases. The CDR3 is 17 amino acids. Per germline, CDR1 SGHTA and CDR2 FQGNSA. Germline trimming cut 5 bases from V and 2 bases from J; bases unmatched to any gene: 11. The CDR3 loop reads CASSGSSGITFTDTQYF. CDR3 DNA: TGTGCCAGCAGCGGATCTAGCGGGATCACATTCACAGATACGCAGTATTTT.

This clone has only a few counts. V and J are TRBV7-9 and TRBJ2-7, with 7 bases that match TRBD2. V lost 5 bases and J lost 3; bases outside the gene matches: 1. The CDR3 contains 12 residues. Per germline, CDR1 SEHNR and CDR2 FQNEAQ (reference sequence). CDR3 coding DNA: TGTGCCAGCAGCGCGGGGGTCTACGAGCAGTACTTC. Translating it yields CASSAGVYEQYF. The full variable domain, completed using reference TRBV7-9 and TRBJ2-7, is DTGVSQNPRHKITKRGQNVTFRCDPISEHNRLYWYRQTLGQGPEFLTYFQNEAQLEKSRLLSDRFSAERPKGSFSTLEIQRTEQGDSAMYLCASSAGVYEQYFGPGTRLTVT.

This clone was seen a single time. The CDR3 region has the DNA TGTGCCAGCAGCTTAGCCTCCCTGGGTTCACCCCTCCACTTT. This encodes CASSLASLGSPLHF. The J gene is TRBJ1-6, the V gene TRBV11-2; D not certain. CDR3 length: 14 amino acids. Trimming took 1 base from V and 9 from J, leaving 10 bases between them. CDR1 SGHAT and CDR2 FQNNGV come from the germline V gene. Together with reference TRBV11-2 and TRBJ1-6, the CDR3 gives the full variable domain: EAGVAQSPRYKIIEKRQSVAFWCNPISGHATLYWYQQILGQGPKLLIQFQNNGVVDDSQLPKDRFSAERLKGVDSTLKIQPAKLEDSAVYLCASSLASLGSPLHFGNGTRLTVT.

This clone was recorded once. The CDR3 coding sequence is TGTGCCAGCAGCCGGGGACAGGGAAGCACGGGCTACGAGCAGTACTTC. Translated: CASSRGQGSTGYEQYF. The chain uses TRBV4-2 and TRBJ2-7; 9 nucleotides line up with TRBD1. V shed 4 bases, J shed 3 bases, and the junction held 10 bases outside the gene matches. The CDR3 is 16 amino acids. Germline-derived CDR1 and CDR2 are LGHNA and YNFKEQ.

The chain links TRBV10-3 to TRBJ1-2; perhaps TRBD1 as D (5 bases). CDR3 length equals 14 residues. The germline V and J ends were trimmed by 4 bases and 2 bases, with 11 bases remaining between them. Germline V CDR1 and CDR2: ENHRY, SYGVKD. The DNA for the CDR3 is TGTGCCATCAGTGTTAAGGGGATAAACTATGGCTACACCTTC. Translation: CAISVKGINYGYTF.

J is TRBJ1-4 and V is TRBV7-2; weak D call: TRBD1 (6 bases). The V gene lost 5 bases and the J gene lost 8 bases, with 12 bases spanning the gap. The germline gives CDR1 SGHTA, CDR2 FQGNSA. This CDR3 has 13 amino acids. CDR3 sequence reads: CASSTGQGEKLFF. The CDR3 DNA reads as TGTGCCAGCAGCACAGGGCAGGGGGAAAAACTGTTTTTT.

This clone was observed a single time. The genes are TRBV5-1 and TRBJ1-2, with D perhaps matching TRBD1 (5 bases). This CDR3 region has 14 residues. V shed 0 bases and J shed 1 base, with 7 bases lying between them. Germline CDR1 SGHRS, CDR2 YFSETQ. This CDR3 is CASSLGQNNYGYTF. CDR3 coding DNA: TGCGCCAGCAGCTTGGGACAGAATAACTATGGCTACACCTTC.

There are a few counts of this clone. The chain uses TRBV5-1 and TRBJ2-7, with a tentative D call TRBD2 (6 bases). The CDR3 is 16 residues long. Trimming removed 4 bases at V and 5 bases at J, with 22 bases between. Germline assignment: CDR1 SGHRS and CDR2 YFSETQ. CDR3 nucleotides: TGCGCCAGCAGCAGAGAACCCGGGACTTGGGGCCACGAGCAGTACTTC. It yields the protein CASSREPGTWGHEQYF.

The chain links TRBV11-1 to TRBJ2-3; D possibly uses TRBD1 or TRBD2 (6 bases each). Trimming took off 3 bases at V and 5 bases at J, with 15 bases between the two ends. The CDR3 has 15 residues. Germline V gene data show CDR1 as SGHAT and CDR2 as FQDESV (reference sequence). The CDR3 reads CASSLGGLGIDTQYF. The CDR3 coding sequence is TGTGCCAGCAGCTTGGGGGGCCTGGGAATAGATACGCAGTATTTT.

This clone has just a few counts. The rearrangement uses TRBV10-3 and TRBJ1-5; unclear D gene. Trimming took off 5 bases at V and 5 bases at J, with 10 bases between the two ends. Germline loops: CDR1 ENHRY, CDR2 SYGVKD. This CDR3 has 13 amino acids. The CDR3 is CAISIQDDQPQHF. CDR3 nucleotides: TGTGCCATCAGTATTCAGGATGATCAGCCCCAGCATTTT.

The chain links TRBV5-4 to TRBJ2-7; D gene uncertain. Germline V gene data show CDR1 as SGHNT and CDR2 as YYREEE (reference sequence). The CDR3 contains 14 residues. The V gene lost 0 bases and the J gene lost 0 bases, with 7 bases spanning the gap. The CDR3 spells CASSLVDSSYEQYF. The CDR3 region has the DNA TGTGCCAGCAGCTTGGTCGATAGCTCCTACGAGCAGTACTTC.

This chain joins TRBV18 and TRBJ2-5, with TRBD1 matching over 7 bases. V lost 3 bases, J lost 5 bases, and 6 bases stayed unmatched. Germline lookup yields CDR1 KGHSH and CDR2 LQKENI. CDR3 size: 14 residues. The DNA for the CDR3 is TGTGCCAGCTCACCGAGGGGGCGCGGGGAGACCCAGTACTTC. Translating it yields CASSPRGRGETQYF.

The chain joins TRBV4-1 to TRBJ1-2, with 8 bases lining up with TRBD1. Germline V gene data show CDR1 as MGHRA and CDR2 as YSYEKL. V lost 0 bases to trimming and J lost 7 bases; unmatched junction nucleotides: 10. The CDR3 is made up of 16 amino acids. This CDR3 reads CASSQDTGTGVFGYTF. The CDR3 nucleotides read TGCGCCAGCAGCCAAGATACGGGGACAGGAGTTTTTGGCTACACCTTC.

The genes are TRBV9 and TRBJ1-1; the D is unclear. This CDR3 has 14 amino acids. Deletions cut 0 bases from V and 4 bases from J, with 10 bases between. Germline CDR1 reads SGDLS; CDR2 reads YYNGEE. The CDR3 nucleotides are TGTGCCAGCAGCGTAGGATTGAGTGGCACTGAAGCTTTCTTT. Translating it yields CASSVGLSGTEAFF.

The V gene is TRBV9, the J gene TRBJ2-3, with TRBD1 matching 7 bases. With V trimmed by 0 bases and J by 4 bases, 8 bases remained unmatched. The CDR3 extends over 16 amino acids. Germline CDR1 is SGDLS and CDR2 is YYNGEE. As DNA, the CDR3 is TGTGCCAGCAGCGTAGGAAGAAACAGGGGATCAGATACGCAGTATTTT. The encoded protein is CASSVGRNRGSDTQYF.

The J gene is TRBJ1-2, the V gene TRBV6-1, with TRBD1 matching 8 bases. The CDR3 has 12 amino acids. V dropped 11 bases and J dropped 4; count of bases not matched to a gene: 6. Germline CDR1 is MNHNS and CDR2 is SASEGT. The CDR3 sequence: CARTGRGYGYTF. CDR3 bases: TGTGCCCGGACAGGGAGGGGCTATGGCTACACCTTC.

The chain couples TRBV5-1 to TRBJ1-2, with 7 nucleotides matching TRBD1. Losses at the gene ends were 3 bases for V and 8 bases for J; bases not matched to a gene: 10. Germline assignment: CDR1 SGHRS and CDR2 YFSETQ. CDR3 length: 14 residues. The CDR3 bases are TGCGCCAGCAGCTGGGGAGACAGGGAAAGCGGCTACACCTTC. It specifies CASSWGDRESGYTF.

This chain links TRBV5-6 with TRBJ2-5; possible D gene TRBD1, 5 bases. The germline V and J ends were trimmed by 2 bases and 4 bases, with 9 bases remaining between them. Germline CDR1 SGHDT, CDR2 YYEEEE. The CDR3 extends over 13 amino acids. The CDR3: CASSFSGIETQYF. The CDR3 region has the DNA TGTGCCAGCAGCTTCTCAGGGATAGAGACCCAGTACTTC.

This clone was picked up one time. The V and J genes are TRBV7-6 and TRBJ2-7; tentatively, D is TRBD2 (7 bases). The CDR3 loop spans 14 amino acids. Germline CDR1 and CDR2: SGHVS and FNYEAQ. Trimming left V 2 bases short and J 4 bases short, with 12 bases between. The CDR3 protein is CASSLNRGAYEQYF. DNA for the CDR3: TGTGCCAGCAGCTTAAACCGGGGGGCGTACGAGCAGTACTTC.

The CDR3 region has the DNA TGTGCCAGTACCCCTAGCGGGGGGATCCAAGAGACCCAGTACTTC. It codes for CASTPSGGIQETQYF. This chain links TRBV19 with TRBJ2-5; 11 bases map to TRBD2. Germline V gene data show CDR1 as LNHDA and CDR2 as SQIVND (reference sequence). Trimming cost V 7 bases and J 1 base; bases outside gene matches: 5. CDR3 size: 15 residues.

J is TRBJ1-3 and V is TRBV6-6, with D hard to call. V lost 10 bases to trimming and J lost 8 bases, with 9 bases between them. Germline V gene lookup returns CDR1 MNHNY and CDR2 SVGAGI (reference sequence). The CDR3 extends over 10 amino acids. The CDR3 DNA is TGTGCCACCCCAAGCCACACCATATATTTT. Translation gives CATPSHTIYF.

This rearrangement joins TRBV27 to TRBJ2-7; 8 nucleotides line up with TRBD2. This CDR3 has 17 amino acids. Germline CDR1 reads MNHEY; CDR2 reads SMNVEV (reference sequence). V lost 5 bases and J lost 0; bases outside the gene matches: 12. CDR3 protein: CASSRPVGLAGSYEQYF. As DNA, the CDR3 is TGTGCCAGCAGTCGACCAGTCGGACTAGCCGGCTCCTACGAGCAGTACTTC.

This clone was observed a handful of times. Additional DNA sequences in this sample encode the identical CDR3. The chain links TRBV11-2 to TRBJ2-5; D is tentatively TRBD1 or TRBD2 (5 bases each). The germline gives CDR1 SGHAT, CDR2 FQNNGV. V was shortened by 5 bases and J by 1 base, with 8 bases between the two germline ends. This CDR3 comprises 13 residues. The CDR3 protein is CASSRGTQETQYF. The CDR3 DNA sequence: TGTGCCAGCAGCCGTGGGACCCAAGAGACCCAGTACTTC.

V and J are TRBV6-5 and TRBJ1-6; D unclear. Germline CDR1 and CDR2: MNHEY and SVGAGI. This CDR3 is 14 amino acids long. V gave up 6 bases and J gave up 4 bases, with 10 bases separating them. The CDR3 bases are TGTGCCAGCAGCGGACCGTCGTATAATTCACCCCTCCACTTT. Protein sequence: CASSGPSYNSPLHF.

This clone was recorded only once. This chain joins TRBV9 and TRBJ1-5, with TRBD1 matching 7 bases. This CDR3 region has 15 residues. Germline V lookup: CDR1 SGDLS, CDR2 YYNGEE. The ends lost 4 bases at V and 0 bases at J; junction bases unmatched: 4. CDR3 in amino acids: CASSMGQHSNQPQHF. CDR3 sequence (DNA): TGTGCCAGCAGCATGGGACAGCATAGCAATCAGCCCCAGCATTTT. The full variable domain, its missing parts supplied by reference TRBV9 and TRBJ1-5, is DSGVTQTPKHLITATGQRVTLRCSPRSGDLSVYWYQQSLDQGLQFLIQYYNGEERAKGNILERFSAQQFPDLHSELNLSSLELGDSALYFCASSMGQHSNQPQHFGDGTRLSIL.

This chain joins TRBV5-4 and TRBJ1-2; weak D call: TRBD1 (5 bases). The CDR3 totals 14 residues. Per germline, CDR1 SGHNT and CDR2 YYREEE (reference sequence). Trimming left V 0 bases short and J 2 bases short, with 8 bases between. The CDR3 nucleotides read TGTGCCAGCAGCTTGGCACAGGAGAACTATGGCTACACCTTC. This gives the protein CASSLAQENYGYTF.

The V call is TRBV11-3, the J call TRBJ2-2; no reliable D call. CDR3 size: 13 residues. The V end lost 4 bases, the J end lost 1 base, and 4 bases lay between the germline ends. From germline, CDR1 is SGHNT and CDR2 YENEEA. CDR3 sequence: CASSSQNTGELFF. For the CDR3, the DNA is TGTGCCAGCAGCTCTCAGAACACCGGGGAGCTGTTTTTT.

The rearrangement uses TRBV5-4 and TRBJ1-2; 7 nucleotides agree with TRBD1. Germline CDR1 and CDR2: SGHNT and YYREEE (reference sequence). The CDR3 totals 14 residues. Germline trimming cut 3 bases from V and 8 bases from J; bases unmatched to any gene: 10. DNA of the CDR3: TGTGCCAGCAGCTCGGGACAGTGGGGAGGAGGCTACACCTTC. Translating it yields CASSSGQWGGGYTF.

CDR3 loop: CASSYGRGDYGYTF. The CDR3 DNA is TGTGCCAGCAGCTACGGACGGGGGGACTATGGCTACACCTTC. The V and J genes are TRBV5-8 and TRBJ1-2; perhaps TRBD1 as D (5 bases). Germline lookup yields CDR1 SGHTS and CDR2 YDEGEE. CDR3 length: 14 amino acids. V was clipped by 3 bases and J by 3 bases, with 12 bases between them.